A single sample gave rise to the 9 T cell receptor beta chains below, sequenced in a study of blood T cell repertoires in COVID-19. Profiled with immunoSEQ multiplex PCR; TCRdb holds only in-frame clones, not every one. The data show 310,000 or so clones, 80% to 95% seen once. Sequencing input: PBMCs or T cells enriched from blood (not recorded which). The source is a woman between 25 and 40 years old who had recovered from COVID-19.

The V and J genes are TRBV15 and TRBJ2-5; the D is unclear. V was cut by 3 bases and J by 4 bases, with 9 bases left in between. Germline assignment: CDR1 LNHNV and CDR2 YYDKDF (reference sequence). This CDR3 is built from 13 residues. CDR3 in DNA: TGTGCCACCAGCAGGGCTAGAGGAGAGACCCAGTACTTC. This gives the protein CATSRARGETQYF.

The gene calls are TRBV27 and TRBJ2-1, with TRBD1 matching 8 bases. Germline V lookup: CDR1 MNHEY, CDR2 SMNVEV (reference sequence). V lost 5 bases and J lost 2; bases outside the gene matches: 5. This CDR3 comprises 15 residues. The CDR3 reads CASSPDRGPYNEQFF. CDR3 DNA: TGTGCCAGCAGTCCAGACAGGGGTCCCTACAATGAGCAGTTCTTC.

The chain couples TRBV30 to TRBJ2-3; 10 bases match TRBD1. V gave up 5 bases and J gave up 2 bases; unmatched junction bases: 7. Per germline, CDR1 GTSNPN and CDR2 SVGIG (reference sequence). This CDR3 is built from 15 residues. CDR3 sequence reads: CAWSSGTGATDTQYF. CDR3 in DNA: TGTGCCTGGTCATCAGGGACAGGGGCCACAGATACGCAGTATTTT.

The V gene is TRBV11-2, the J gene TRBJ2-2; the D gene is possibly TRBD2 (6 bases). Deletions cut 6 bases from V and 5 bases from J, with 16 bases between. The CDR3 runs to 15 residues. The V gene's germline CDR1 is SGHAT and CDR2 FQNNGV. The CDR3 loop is CASRSGTLGTGELFF. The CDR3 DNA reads TGTGCCAGCAGATCGGGGACTTTGGGGACCGGGGAGCTGTTTTTT.

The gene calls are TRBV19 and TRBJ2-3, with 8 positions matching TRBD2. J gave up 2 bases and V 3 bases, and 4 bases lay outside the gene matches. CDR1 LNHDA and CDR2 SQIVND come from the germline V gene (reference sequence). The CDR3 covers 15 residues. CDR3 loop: CASSIQRGTTDTQYF. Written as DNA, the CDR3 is TGTGCCAGTAGTATCCAGCGGGGGACCACAGATACGCAGTATTTT. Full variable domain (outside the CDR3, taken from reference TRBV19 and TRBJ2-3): DGGITQSPKYLFRKEGQNVTLSCEQNLNHDAMYWYRQDPGQGLRLIYYSQIVNDFQKGDIAEGYSVSREKKESFPLTVTSAQKNPTAFYLCASSIQRGTTDTQYFGPGTRLTVL.

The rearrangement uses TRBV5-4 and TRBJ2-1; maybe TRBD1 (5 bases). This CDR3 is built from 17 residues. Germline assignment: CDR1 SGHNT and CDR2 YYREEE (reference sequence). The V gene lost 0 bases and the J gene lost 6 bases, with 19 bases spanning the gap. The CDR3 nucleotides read TGTGCCAGCAGCTTGGCAGTCGGTCAGGGTAGGTTCAATGAGCAGTTCTTC. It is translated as CASSLAVGQGRFNEQFF.

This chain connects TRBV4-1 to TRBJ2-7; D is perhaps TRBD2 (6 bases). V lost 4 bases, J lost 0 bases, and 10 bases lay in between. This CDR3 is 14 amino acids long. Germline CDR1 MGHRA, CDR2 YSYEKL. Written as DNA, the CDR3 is TGCGCCAGCAGCCCACGGGAGACCTCCTACGAGCAGTACTTC. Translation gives CASSPRETSYEQYF.

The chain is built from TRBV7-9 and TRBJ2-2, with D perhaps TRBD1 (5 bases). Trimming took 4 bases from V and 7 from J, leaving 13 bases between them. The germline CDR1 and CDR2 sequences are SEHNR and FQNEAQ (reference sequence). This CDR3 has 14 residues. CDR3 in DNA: TGTGCCAGCAGCTCCGGACCGCAGGGCGGGGAGCTGTTTTTT. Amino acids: CASSSGPQGGELFF.

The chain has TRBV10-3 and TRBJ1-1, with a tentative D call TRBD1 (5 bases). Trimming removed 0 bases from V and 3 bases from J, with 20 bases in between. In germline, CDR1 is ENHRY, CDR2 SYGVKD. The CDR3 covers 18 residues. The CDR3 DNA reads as TGTGCCATCAGTGAGTCGGCAGGCGGGGGGGATGGCGACACTGAAGCTTTCTTT. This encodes CAISESAGGGDGDTEAFF.